This T cell receptor beta chain was documented in a study of cytomegalovirus exposure and HLA in healthy donors. The primer mix had 60 Vbeta and 13 Jbeta primers. Sequencing used immunoSEQ multiplex PCR; TCRdb keeps in-frame clones, though not all of them. The sample carries about 260,000 clones, approximately 84% recorded once. Germline loops: CDR1 ENHRY, CDR2 SYGVKD. This CDR3 region has 16 residues. Trimming cost V 0 bases and J 5 bases, with 14 bases left between them. A few counts support this clone. As yet, its antigen is unknown. The donors comprised healthy bone marrow donors. Findings and limits, study-wide: The authors considered a cluster of highly shared sequence variants likely to be a sequencing artifact. Clonal expansion, a later analysis showed, was greater in HLA-associated TCR beta chains than in equally common others. The productive fraction for most TCR beta V segments was about 87% or about 30% in an earlier analysis.

Sequencing was carried out using PBMCs. The chain carries TRBV10-3 and TRBJ2-1, with D perhaps matching TRBD2 (7 bases). The TCR originated in a woman aged 40 to 49 in good health and CMV-seropositive. Here the CDR3 DNA reads TGTGCCATCAGTGAGTCAATGGGAGGGGGAAACAATGAGCAGTTCTTC. Residues: CAISESMGGGNNEQFF.